This T cell receptor (beta chain) derives from a study of shared clonotypes between healthy human individuals. Overall study results and limits: Clonotypes shared by all four sorted-subset donors had higher generation probabilities than non-shared clonotypes.

The CDR3 covers 13 residues. Trimming took off 4 bases at V and 4 bases at J, with 12 bases between the two ends. Looked up from germline, CDR1 is SGHRS and CDR2 is YFSETQ. The data were produced by immunoSEQ multiplex PCR, yet TCRdb's version contains in-frame clones alone and is incomplete. The table lists around 2,000,000 clones, about 95% of them singletons. This clone showed up just once. No antigen is known for it. Other DNA sequences within the sample encode an identical CDR3. Naive CD8 cells lacked CD45RO, underwent positive selection for CCR7 and left out terminally differentiated effector memory CD45RA+ cells.

The sequencing sample was made of naive CD8+ T cells sorted from blood. The V gene is TRBV5-1, the J gene TRBJ2-7; D not certain. This TCR came from a man in his late teens or twenties in good health. CDR3: CASSLGNTYEQYF. For the CDR3, the DNA is TGCGCCAGCAGCCTGGGCAATACTTACGAGCAGTACTTC.